The 14 T cell receptor beta chains below come from one sample, sequenced in a study of shared clonotypes between healthy human individuals. Using immunoSEQ multiplex PCR, the repertoire was profiled, and TCRdb retains in-frame clones only, with some absent. The repertoire holds over 950,000 clones, with approximately 75% as singletons. Sequencing was done on a sample of memory CD4+ T cells from PBMCs. The subset here: CD45RA-negative fraction. Every receptor here comes from a man aged 18 to 30 in good health. Some clones in this sample may be carry-over from other donors' samples.

This clone came up a few times. This chain connects TRBV12-5 to TRBJ2-1; D is possibly TRBD2 (6 bases). Trimming removed 3 bases at V and 0 bases at J, with 12 bases between. The CDR3 consists of 16 residues. The germline gives CDR1 LGHNT, CDR2 FRNRAP. CDR3 protein: CASGFSIGSSYNEQFF. In DNA form, the CDR3 reads TGTGCTAGTGGTTTCTCTATCGGGAGCTCCTACAATGAGCAGTTCTTC.

The rearrangement joins TRBV6-1 to TRBJ2-1, with 8 bases fitting TRBD2. V trimming: 0 bases; J trimming: 7 bases; junction bases outside the gene matches: 8. The CDR3 runs 16 residues. Germline V gene data show CDR1 as MNHNS and CDR2 as SASEGT. As DNA, the CDR3 is TGTGCCAGCAGTGAAGCCTTGGCGGGAGGACGGAATGAGCAGTTCTTC. Its protein product is CASSEALAGGRNEQFF.

The chain is built from TRBV25-1 and TRBJ2-1; 8 bases map to TRBD2. The junction had 4 bases not matched to a gene; V was cut back by 6 bases and J by 6 bases. CDR1 is MGHDK, CDR2 SYGVNS, per germline. This CDR3 is built from 13 residues. DNA of the CDR3: TGTGCCAGCAGAGCGGGAGCCCTCAATGAGCAGTTCTTC. Translation: CASRAGALNEQFF.

The chain links TRBV30 to TRBJ2-7; D perhaps matches TRBD2 (7 bases). Germline V gene lookup returns CDR1 GTSNPN and CDR2 SVGIG (reference sequence). CDR3 length equals 14 residues. Trimming shortened V by 6 bases and J by 2 bases, and 17 bases separated the two germline ends. The CDR3: CACTRTGGAYEQYF. CDR3 in DNA: TGTGCCTGCACGAGGACGGGGGGCGCCTACGAGCAGTACTTC.

V gene TRBV5-1 combines with J gene TRBJ2-7, with 8 bases aligning to TRBD1. J lost 2 bases, V lost 1 base, and 8 bases had no gene match. Germline CDR1 and CDR2: SGHRS and YFSETQ. There are 16 residues in the CDR3. The CDR3 spells CASSLSSTGGAYEQYF. CDR3 nucleotides: TGCGCCAGCAGCTTGTCTTCTACAGGGGGTGCCTACGAGCAGTACTTC.

Worth noting for this clone: This may be a read error: a much more frequent sequence differs by one nucleotide. The identical CDR3 is also encoded by other nucleotide sequences in the sample. The rearrangement uses TRBV7-9 and TRBJ2-3; D unclear. The germline CDR1 and CDR2 sequences are SEHNR and FQNEAQ (reference sequence). With 5 bases removed from V and 5 bases from J, the gap between germline ends came to 5 bases. CDR3 size: 11 residues. Here the CDR3 reads CASSQGDTQYF. CDR3 coding DNA: TGTGCCAGCAGCCAAGGAGATACGCAGTATTTT.

The CDR3 coding sequence is TGTGCCACCAGTCGGGCTAATAGCAATCAGCCCCAGCATTTT. It yields the protein CATSRANSNQPQHF. The V call is TRBV15, the J call TRBJ1-5; D not certain. Between the trimmed V and J ends, which lost 6 bases and 0 bases, there was a span of 9 bases. The CDR3 length is 14 residues. CDR1 and CDR2 from the germline V gene are LNHNV and YYDKDF (reference sequence).

J is TRBJ2-7 and V is TRBV16; possibly TRBD1 for D (5 bases). In germline, CDR1 is KGHSY, CDR2 FQNENV. The CDR3 length is 15 residues. V lost 0 bases and J lost 7, with 16 bases in between. The CDR3 reads CASSQSVAGPTEQYF. CDR3 coding DNA: TGTGCCAGCAGCCAATCGGTTGCAGGGCCCACGGAGCAGTACTTC.

The CDR3, as DNA: TGCAGCGTCCGAAGGTCCCTGAACACTGAAGCTTTCTTT. Its protein is CSVRRSLNTEAFF. The genes are TRBV29-1 and TRBJ1-1, with no clear D. The germline V gene encodes CDR1 SQVTM and CDR2 ANQGSEA. V lost 6 bases and J lost 0, with 11 bases in between. This CDR3 region has 13 residues.

This clone appeared a few times. The V and J genes are TRBV9 and TRBJ2-5; D is unclear. Germline V gene data show CDR1 as SGDLS and CDR2 as YYNGEE. The CDR3 is made up of 13 amino acids. The V gene lost 4 bases and the J gene lost 1 base, with 8 bases spanning the gap. CDR3 region: CASSPDFQETQYF. As DNA, the CDR3 is TGTGCCAGCAGCCCTGACTTCCAAGAGACCCAGTACTTC.

The rearrangement joins TRBV2 to TRBJ2-7, with TRBD1 matching 8 bases. Per germline, CDR1 SNHLY and CDR2 FYNNEI. With 7 bases clipped from V and 4 bases from J, the junction kept 6 bases outside the gene matches. The CDR3 contains 13 residues. The CDR3 DNA is TGTGCCAGCACCTTGGACAGGGAATACGAGCAGTACTTC. Its translation is CASTLDREYEQYF. Looking up the rest from reference TRBV2 and TRBJ2-7 gives the full variable domain: EPEVTQTPSHQVTQMGQEVILRCVPISNHLYFYWYRQILGQKVEFLVSFYNNEISEKSEIFDDQFSVERPDGSNFTLKIRSTKLEDSAMYFCASTLDREYEQYFGPGTRLTVT.

The chain is built from TRBV5-1 and TRBJ2-1, with 8 nucleotides matching TRBD1. Germline V lookup: CDR1 SGHRS, CDR2 YFSETQ. Trimming took 4 bases from V and 9 from J; bases not matched to a gene: 12. This CDR3 contains 15 residues. DNA for the CDR3: TGCGCCAGCAGCCCGGACAGGGAGGTAGCCGCTGAGCAGTTCTTC. As protein: CASSPDREVAAEQFF.

This clone turned up a few times. The chain uses TRBV2 and TRBJ1-1, with D possibly TRBD1 on 5 matching bases. Germline V gene lookup returns CDR1 SNHLY and CDR2 FYNNEI. V dropped 10 bases and J dropped 9 bases, with 6 bases sitting between them. The CDR3 has 8 residues. The CDR3 region is CAKGKAFF. The DNA for the CDR3 is TGTGCCAAGGGGAAAGCTTTCTTT.

The chain uses TRBV7-9 and TRBJ2-1, with D hard to call. Per germline, CDR1 SEHNR and CDR2 FQNEAQ (reference sequence). Trimming removed 5 bases from V and 9 bases from J, with 17 bases in between. CDR3 length: 14 residues. The CDR3 here is CASSVDAPRGEQFF. Here the CDR3 DNA reads TGTGCCAGCAGCGTGGACGCCCCGCGCGGTGAGCAGTTCTTC.